This TCR beta chain appears in the sequencing data of a study of blood T cell repertoires in COVID-19. Study background: Whether acute or convalescent, the COVID-19 samples came from the United States, Italy and Spain.

Clones were sequenced by immunoSEQ multiplex PCR, and TCRdb holds only the in-frame ones, with some missing. Altogether roughly 48,000 clones are present, 65% to 85% being singletons, with the ten largest covering around 4.9%. V gave up 2 bases and J gave up 6 bases; unmatched junction bases: 0. CDR1 and CDR2 (germline): KGHSH, LQKENI. The CDR3 contains 13 residues. The sequenced sample consisted of peripheral blood. This sequence was found in a human donor in a cohort sampled during active COVID-19. The genes are TRBV18 and TRBJ2-2; 7 nucleotides align to TRBD2. This chain's CDR3 is CASSPGLAGELFF. The CDR3 nucleotides read TGTGCCAGCTCACCAGGACTAGCCGGGGAGCTGTTTTTT.